This section outlines one T cell receptor beta chain sequence together with its context. Its antigen is as yet unknown. These data originate in a study of vaccination and CD4 T cells after COVID-19. Study as a whole: Two-dose vaccination with either BNT162b2 or mRNA-1273 was given to participants. SARS-CoV-2, HCoV-NL63, HCoV-OC43 and HCoV-229E supplied the overlapping spike peptides used to stimulate cells.

Germline lookup yields CDR1 MNHEY and CDR2 SVGAGI. V was cut by 1 base and J by 2 bases, with 5 bases left in between. The CDR3 is 13 residues long. Sequenced with the Oncomine TCR Beta short-read assay was DNA taken from cultured CD4+ T cells. Cultures of CD4+ T cells served as the source for extracting genomic DNA. TCRdb redid the calling of the PCR reads with MiXCR, one entry per CDR3 protein. Of about 20,000 distinct CDR3 sequences detected, 43% appear once; the ten largest clones hold around 13%. Treatment in this sample: roughly 10-day PBMC culture with coronavirus spike peptide pools or control peptides (ViraFEST assay). Peptide pools at around 9.6 ug/ml stimulated 2 million or so PBMCs per well with about 9.6 IU/ml IL-2.

The sample comprised CD4+ T cells from blood, cultured in vitro. V usage is TRBV6-5 and J usage is TRBJ1-2; D ambiguous. The sequence came from a human donor who had recovered from COVID-19. The CDR3 sequence is CASSYWQNYGYTF. CDR3 nucleotide sequence: TGTGCCAGCAGTTACTGGCAGAACTATGGCTACACCTTC.